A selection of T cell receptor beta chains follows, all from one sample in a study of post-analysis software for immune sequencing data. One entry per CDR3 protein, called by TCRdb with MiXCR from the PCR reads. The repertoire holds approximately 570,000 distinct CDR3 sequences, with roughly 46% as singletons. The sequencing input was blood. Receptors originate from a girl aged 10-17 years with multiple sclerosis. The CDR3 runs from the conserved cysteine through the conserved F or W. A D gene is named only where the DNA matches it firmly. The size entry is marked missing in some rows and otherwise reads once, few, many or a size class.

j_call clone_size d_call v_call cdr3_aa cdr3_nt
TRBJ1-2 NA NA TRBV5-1 CASSLDTLYGYTF TGCGCCAGCAGCTTGGATACCCTCTATGGCTACACCTTC
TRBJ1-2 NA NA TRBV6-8 CASSRPTKGDDGYTF TGTGCCAGCAGCCGACCCACCAAGGGGGATGATGGCTACACCTTC
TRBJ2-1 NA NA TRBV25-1 CASSDRTLGITYNEQFF TGTGCCAGCAGTGACCGGACGTTGGGGATCACCTACAATGAGCAGTTCTTC
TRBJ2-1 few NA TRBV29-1 CSVAPRGEQFF TGCAGCGTTGCCCCCCGGGGTGAGCAGTTCTTC
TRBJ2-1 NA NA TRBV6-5 CASSYGGPLRYNEQFF TGTGCCAGCAGTTACGGCGGGCCTCTACGGTACAATGAGCAGTTCTTC
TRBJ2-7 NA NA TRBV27 CASRPGIPYEQYF TGTGCCAGCCGCCCCGGGATACCCTACGAGCAGTACTTC
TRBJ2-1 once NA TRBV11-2 CASSLGIEQFF TGTGCCAGCAGCTTAGGGATTGAGCAGTTCTTC
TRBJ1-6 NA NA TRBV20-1 CSAKGMGSPLHF TGCAGTGCTAAGGGGATGGGTTCACCCCTCCACTTT
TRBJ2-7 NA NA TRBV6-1 CASSEWITEADREQYF TGTGCCAGCAGTGAATGGATTACAGAGGCCGATCGCGAGCAGTACTTC
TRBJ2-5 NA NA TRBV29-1 CSVTTPGFRPLGETQYF TGCAGCGTCACTACGCCCGGTTTCAGGCCCCTGGGAGAGACCCAGTACTTC
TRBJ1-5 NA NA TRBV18 CASSPPGGVLNQPQHF TGTGCCAGCTCACCACCGGGGGGGGTTCTGAATCAGCCCCAGCATTTT